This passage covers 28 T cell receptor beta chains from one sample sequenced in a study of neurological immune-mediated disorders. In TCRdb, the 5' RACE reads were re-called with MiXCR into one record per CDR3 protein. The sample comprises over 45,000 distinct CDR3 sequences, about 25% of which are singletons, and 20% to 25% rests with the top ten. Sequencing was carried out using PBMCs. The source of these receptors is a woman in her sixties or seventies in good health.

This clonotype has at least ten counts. The DNA of the CDR3 is TGCGCCAGCGCTACGGACAGCCACTATGGCTACACCTTC. It specifies CASATDSHYGYTF. V is TRBV5-1 and J is TRBJ1-2; a weak D match, TRBD1 (6 bases). Trimming cost V 7 bases and J 3 bases, with 13 bases left between them. The CDR3 covers 13 residues. Germline CDR1 and CDR2: SGHRS and YFSETQ.

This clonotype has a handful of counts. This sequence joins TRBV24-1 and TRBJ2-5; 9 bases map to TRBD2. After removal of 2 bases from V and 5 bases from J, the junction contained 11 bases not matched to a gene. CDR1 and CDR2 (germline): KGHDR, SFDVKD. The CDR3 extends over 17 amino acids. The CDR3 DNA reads TGTGCCACCAGTGATTCGATTCGGACTAGCGAGGGGGAGACCCAGTACTTC. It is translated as CATSDSIRTSEGETQYF.

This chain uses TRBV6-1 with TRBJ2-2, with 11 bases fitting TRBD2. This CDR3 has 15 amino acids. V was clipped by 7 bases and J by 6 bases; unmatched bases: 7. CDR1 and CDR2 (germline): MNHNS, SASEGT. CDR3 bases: TGTGCCAGCACTCCGACTAGCGGGATATCCGGGGAGCTGTTTTTT. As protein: CASTPTSGISGELFF.

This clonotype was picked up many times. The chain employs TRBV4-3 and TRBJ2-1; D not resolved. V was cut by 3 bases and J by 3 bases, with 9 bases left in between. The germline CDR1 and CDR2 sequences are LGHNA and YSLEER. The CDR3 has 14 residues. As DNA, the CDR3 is TGCGCCAGCAGCCACCTTTCTAACTACAATGAGCAGTTCTTC. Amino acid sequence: CASSHLSNYNEQFF.

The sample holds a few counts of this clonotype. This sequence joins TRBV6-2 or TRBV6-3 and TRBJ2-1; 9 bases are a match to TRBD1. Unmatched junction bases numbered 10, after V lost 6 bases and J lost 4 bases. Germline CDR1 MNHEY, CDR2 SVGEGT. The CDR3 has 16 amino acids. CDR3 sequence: CASSETRDRAYNEQFF. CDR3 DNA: TGTGCCAGCAGCGAGACCCGGGACAGGGCATACAATGAGCAGTTCTTC.

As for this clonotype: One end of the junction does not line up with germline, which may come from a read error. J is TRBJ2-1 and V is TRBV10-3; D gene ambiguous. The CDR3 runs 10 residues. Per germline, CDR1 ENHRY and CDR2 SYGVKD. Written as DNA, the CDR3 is TGTGCCATCAGTGAAAAGTTTCTCCTCTTC. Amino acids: CAISEKFLLF.

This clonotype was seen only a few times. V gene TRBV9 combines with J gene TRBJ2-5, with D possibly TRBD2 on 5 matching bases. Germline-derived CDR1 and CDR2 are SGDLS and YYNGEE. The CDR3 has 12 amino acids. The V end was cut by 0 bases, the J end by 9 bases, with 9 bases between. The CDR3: CASSVEEAAQYF. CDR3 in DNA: TGTGCCAGCAGCGTAGAAGAAGCGGCCCAGTACTTC.

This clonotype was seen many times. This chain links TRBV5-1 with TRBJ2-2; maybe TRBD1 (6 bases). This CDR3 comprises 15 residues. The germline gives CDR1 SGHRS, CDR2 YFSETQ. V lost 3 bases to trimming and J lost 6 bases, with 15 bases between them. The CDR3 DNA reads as TGCGCCAGCAGCTCGGGACAAGGGGGAGCCGGGGAGCTGTTTTTT. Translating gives CASSSGQGGAGELFF.

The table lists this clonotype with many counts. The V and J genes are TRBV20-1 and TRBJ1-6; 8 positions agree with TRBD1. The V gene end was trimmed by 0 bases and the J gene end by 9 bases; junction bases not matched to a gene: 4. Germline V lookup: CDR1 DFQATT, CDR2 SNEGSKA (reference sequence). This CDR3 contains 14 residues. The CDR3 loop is CSARERTGSSPLHF. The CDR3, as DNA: TGCAGTGCTAGAGAAAGGACAGGGAGTTCACCCCTCCACTTT.

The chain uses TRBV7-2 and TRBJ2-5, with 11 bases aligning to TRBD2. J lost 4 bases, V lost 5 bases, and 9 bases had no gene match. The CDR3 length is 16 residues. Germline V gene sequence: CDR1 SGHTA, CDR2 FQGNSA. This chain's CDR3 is CASSKARLAGRETQYF. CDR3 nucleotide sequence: TGTGCCAGCAGCAAGGCGCGACTAGCGGGGAGAGAGACCCAGTACTTC.

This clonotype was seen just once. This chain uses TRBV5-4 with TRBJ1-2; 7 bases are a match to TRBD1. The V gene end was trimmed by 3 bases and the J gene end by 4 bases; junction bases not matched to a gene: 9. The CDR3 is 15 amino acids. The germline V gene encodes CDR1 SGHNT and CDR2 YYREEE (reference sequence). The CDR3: CASSSGQASFYGYTF. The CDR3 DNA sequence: TGTGCCAGCAGCTCTGGACAGGCTTCGTTCTATGGCTACACCTTC.

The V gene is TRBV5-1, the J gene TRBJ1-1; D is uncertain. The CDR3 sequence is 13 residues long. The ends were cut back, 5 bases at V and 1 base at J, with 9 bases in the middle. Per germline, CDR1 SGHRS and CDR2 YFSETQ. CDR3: CASSSLGNTEAFF. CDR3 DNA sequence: TGCGCCAGCAGTAGTTTGGGGAACACTGAAGCTTTCTTT.

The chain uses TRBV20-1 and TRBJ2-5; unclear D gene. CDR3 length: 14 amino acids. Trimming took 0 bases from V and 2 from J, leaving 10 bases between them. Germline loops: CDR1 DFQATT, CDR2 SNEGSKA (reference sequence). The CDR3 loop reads CSARDQARQETQYF. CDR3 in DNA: TGCAGTGCTAGAGATCAAGCTAGACAAGAGACCCAGTACTTC.

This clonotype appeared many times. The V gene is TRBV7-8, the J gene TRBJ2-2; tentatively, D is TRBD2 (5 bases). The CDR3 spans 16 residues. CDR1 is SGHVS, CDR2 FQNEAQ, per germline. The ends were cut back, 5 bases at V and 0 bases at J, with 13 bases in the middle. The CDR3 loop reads CASSQERIANTGELFF. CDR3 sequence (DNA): TGTGCCAGCAGCCAAGAGCGGATCGCGAACACCGGGGAGCTGTTTTTT.

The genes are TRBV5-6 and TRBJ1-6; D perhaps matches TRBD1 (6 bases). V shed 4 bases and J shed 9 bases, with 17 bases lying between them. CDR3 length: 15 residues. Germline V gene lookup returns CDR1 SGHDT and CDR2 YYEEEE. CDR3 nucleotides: TGTGCCAGCAGCCGGAGGGGGTATGGGATTTCACCCCTCCACTTT. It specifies CASSRRGYGISPLHF.

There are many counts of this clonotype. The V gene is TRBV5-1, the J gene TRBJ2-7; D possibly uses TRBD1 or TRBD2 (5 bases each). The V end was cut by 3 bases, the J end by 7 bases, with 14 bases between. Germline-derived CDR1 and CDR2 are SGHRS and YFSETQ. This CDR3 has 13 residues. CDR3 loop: CASSSQESGEQYF. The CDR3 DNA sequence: TGCGCCAGCAGCTCACAGGAGTCGGGGGAGCAGTACTTC.

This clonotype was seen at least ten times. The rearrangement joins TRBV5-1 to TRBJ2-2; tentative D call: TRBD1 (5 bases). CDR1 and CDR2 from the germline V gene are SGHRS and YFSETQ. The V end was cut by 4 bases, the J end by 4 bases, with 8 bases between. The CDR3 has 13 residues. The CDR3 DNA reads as TGCGCCAGCAGCCCACAGGTCACCGGGGAGCTGTTTTTT. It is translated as CASSPQVTGELFF.

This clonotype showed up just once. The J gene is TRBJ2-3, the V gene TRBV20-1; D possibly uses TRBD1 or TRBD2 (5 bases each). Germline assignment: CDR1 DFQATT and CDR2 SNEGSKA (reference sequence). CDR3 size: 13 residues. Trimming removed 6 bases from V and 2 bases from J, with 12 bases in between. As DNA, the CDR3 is TGCAGTGCACAGTGGGGGTTCACAGATACGCAGTATTTT. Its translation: CSAQWGFTDTQYF.

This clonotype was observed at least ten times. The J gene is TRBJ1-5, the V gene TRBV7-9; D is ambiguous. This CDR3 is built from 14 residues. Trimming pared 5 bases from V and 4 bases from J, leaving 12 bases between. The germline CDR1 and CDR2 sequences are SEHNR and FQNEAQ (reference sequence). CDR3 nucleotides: TGTGCCAGCAGCACCACGGATGAGAATCAGCCCCAGCATTTT. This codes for CASSTTDENQPQHF.

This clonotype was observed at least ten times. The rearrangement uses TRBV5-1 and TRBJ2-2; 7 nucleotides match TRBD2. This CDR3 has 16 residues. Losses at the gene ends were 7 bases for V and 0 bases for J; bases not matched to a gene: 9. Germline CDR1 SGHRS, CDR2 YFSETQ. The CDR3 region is CASQTAGVANTGELFF. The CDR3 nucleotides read TGCGCCAGCCAAACTGCGGGAGTCGCGAACACCGGGGAGCTGTTTTTT.

CDR3 DNA sequence: TGCAGTGCTAGAGGGCGGGGGGACACTGAAGCTTTCTTT. This translates into CSARGRGDTEAFF. The chain employs TRBV20-1 and TRBJ1-1; possible D gene TRBD1, 5 bases. CDR1 is DFQATT, CDR2 SNEGSKA, per germline (reference sequence). V lost 1 base and J lost 3, with 9 bases in between. This CDR3 has 13 residues.

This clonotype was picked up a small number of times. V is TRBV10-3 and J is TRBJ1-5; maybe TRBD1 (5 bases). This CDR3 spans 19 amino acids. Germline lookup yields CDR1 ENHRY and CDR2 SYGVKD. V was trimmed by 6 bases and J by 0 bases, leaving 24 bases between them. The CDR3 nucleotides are TGTGCCATCAGAAAGGTCCAGGGACTGGCATCCCATAGCAATCAGCCCCAGCATTTT. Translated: CAIRKVQGLASHSNQPQHF.

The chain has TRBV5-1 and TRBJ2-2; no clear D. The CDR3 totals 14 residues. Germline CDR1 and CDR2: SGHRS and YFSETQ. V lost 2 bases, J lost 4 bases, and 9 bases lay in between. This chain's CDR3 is CASSFDVPTGELFF. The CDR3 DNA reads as TGCGCCAGCAGCTTCGACGTACCCACCGGGGAGCTGTTTTTT.

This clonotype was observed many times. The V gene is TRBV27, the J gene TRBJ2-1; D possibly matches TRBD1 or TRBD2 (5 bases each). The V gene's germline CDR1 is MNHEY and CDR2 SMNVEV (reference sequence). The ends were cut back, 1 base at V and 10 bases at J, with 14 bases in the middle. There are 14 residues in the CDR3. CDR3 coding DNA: TGTGCCAGCAGTTTATATCCGCCCGGGGACGAGCAGTTCTTC. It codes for CASSLYPPGDEQFF.

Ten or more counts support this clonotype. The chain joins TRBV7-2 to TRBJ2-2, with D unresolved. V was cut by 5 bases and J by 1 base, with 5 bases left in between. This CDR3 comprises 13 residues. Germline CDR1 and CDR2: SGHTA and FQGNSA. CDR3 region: CASSQVNTGELFF. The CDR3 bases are TGTGCCAGCAGCCAAGTGAACACCGGGGAGCTGTTTTTT.

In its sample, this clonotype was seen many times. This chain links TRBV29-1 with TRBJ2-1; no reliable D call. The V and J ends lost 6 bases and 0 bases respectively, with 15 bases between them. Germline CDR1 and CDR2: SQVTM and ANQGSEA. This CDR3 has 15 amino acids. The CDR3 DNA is TGCAGCGTGGCCGGGTTGGTGGGCTCCTACAATGAGCAGTTCTTC. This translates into CSVAGLVGSYNEQFF.

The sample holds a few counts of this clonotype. CDR3 DNA sequence: TGTGCCAGCAGCCTCCGGGGTAACAATGAGCAGTTCTTC. It specifies CASSLRGNNEQFF. This sequence joins TRBV4-2 and TRBJ2-1, with a tentative D call TRBD2 (5 bases). Trimming pared 4 bases from V and 5 bases from J, leaving 9 bases between. The CDR3 has 13 residues. Germline lookup yields CDR1 LGHNA and CDR2 YNFKEQ.

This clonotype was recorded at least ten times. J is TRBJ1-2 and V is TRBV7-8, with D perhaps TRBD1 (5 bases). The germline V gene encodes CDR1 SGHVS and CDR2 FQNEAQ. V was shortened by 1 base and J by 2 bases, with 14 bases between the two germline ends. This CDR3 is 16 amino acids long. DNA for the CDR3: TGTGCCAGCAGCTTAGTTGGGACCCAAGGGAACTATGGCTACACCTTC. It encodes CASSLVGTQGNYGYTF.